Listed below are T cell receptor beta chains from one sample, sequenced in a study of T cell repertoires in cytomegalovirus infection. TCRdb used MiXCR to reprocess the reads, holding one entry per CDR3 protein. The sample carries approximately 500,000 distinct CDR3 sequences, 11% recorded once. The sequenced sample was PBMCs. These receptors were obtained from a human donor in good health (CMV status not recorded). Some clones in this sample may be carry-over from other donors' samples. The CDR3 runs from the conserved cysteine through the conserved F or W. The order of the fields is J gene, clone size, D gene, V gene, CDR3 protein, CDR3 DNA. D genes are given only for firm matches. Rows may omit the clone size; those that give it use once, few, many or a size class.

>TRBJ1-1|few|NA|TRBV29-1
CSVEDGLRKKKRTEAFF
TGCAGCGTTGAAGATGGGTTGCGGAAAAAAAAGAGGACTGAAGCTTTCTTT
>TRBJ1-3|few|NA|TRBV29-1
CSVVQGGNTIYF
TGCAGCGTTGTACAGGGAGGAAACACCATATATTTT
>TRBJ2-7|NA|TRBD2|TRBV5-1
CASSLGEGSEQYF
TGCGCCAGCAGCTTGGGGGAGGGATCCGAGCAGTACTTC
>TRBJ2-3|many|TRBD1|TRBV5-1
CASSLEVGGPDTQYF
TGCGCCAGCAGCTTGGAGGTAGGGGGCCCAGATACGCAGTATTTT
>TRBJ2-1|many|TRBD2|TRBV15
CATLGRENEQFF
TGTGCCACCCTGGGGAGGGAGAATGAGCAGTTCTTC
>TRBJ2-6|many|NA|TRBV18
CASSPTLPANSGANVLTF
TGTGCCAGCTCACCGACCTTACCCGCTAACTCTGGGGCCAACGTCCTGACTTTC
>TRBJ2-7|NA|NA|TRBV20-1
CSARSGETYEQYF
TGCAGTGCTAGGTCGGGTGAAACCTACGAGCAGTACTTC
>TRBJ2-7|few|TRBD2|TRBV18
CASSPGLAGALVSYEQYF
TGTGCCAGCTCACCGGGACTAGCGGGAGCGCTCGTCTCCTACGAGCAGTACTTT
>TRBJ2-5|many|TRBD1|TRBV12-3/TRBV12-4
CASSFGTGPKNAQYF
TGTGCCAGCAGTTTCGGGACAGGCCCCAAGAATGCCCAGTACTTC
>TRBJ2-4|many|TRBD1|TRBV6-6
CASSSRDREDNIQYF
TGTGCCAGCAGTTCCCGGGACAGGGAAGACAACATTCAGTACTTC
>TRBJ1-6|few|NA|TRBV2
CASHGSGARSPLHF
TGTGCCAGCCACGGATCGGGGGCCCGTTCACCCCTCCACTTT
>TRBJ1-5|few|NA|TRBV20-1
CSARIVGNQPQHF
TGCAGTGCTAGGATCGTGGGGAATCAGCCCCAGCATTTT
>TRBJ2-2|NA|NA|TRBV9
CASSVKAGSFGELFF
TGTGCCAGCAGCGTCAAGGCGGGATCGTTCGGGGAGCTGTTTTTT
>TRBJ1-2|NA|NA|TRBV18
CASSQNWDTRFDPPNYGYTF
TGTGCCAGCTCACAAAATTGGGACACACGTTTCGATCCTCCTAACTATGGCTACACCTTC
>TRBJ2-1|NA|NA|TRBV5-8
CASSPRNGGYNEQFF
TGTGCCAGCAGCCCTCGTAATGGCGGCTACAATGAGCAGTTCTTC
>TRBJ2-3|many|TRBD2|TRBV7-9
CASTPSGASTDTQYF
TGTGCCAGCACCCCGAGCGGGGCTAGCACAGATACGCAGTATTTT
>TRBJ2-2|few|TRBD2|TRBV11-3
CASSLGSGRANTGELFF
TGTGCCAGCAGCTTGGGGAGCGGGAGGGCCAACACCGGGGAGCTGTTTTTT
>TRBJ2-7|few|NA|TRBV5-1
CASSPGPTYEQYF
TGCGCCAGCAGCCCGGGACCGACCTACGAGCAGTACTTC
>TRBJ2-1|many|NA|TRBV20-1
CSQGEWSNEQFF
TGCAGCCAGGGAGAATGGAGTAATGAGCAGTTCTTC
>TRBJ2-1|many|NA|TRBV7-2
CASSLAGSEQFF
TGTGCCAGCAGCTTAGCCGGGAGTGAGCAGTTCTTC
>TRBJ2-7|few|NA|TRBV7-9
CASSFSQGTNEQYF
TGTGCCAGCAGCTTTTCGCAGGGGACCAACGAGCAGTACTTC
>TRBJ1-1|NA|NA|TRBV4-1
CASSQDQGIPNTEAFF
TGCGCCAGCAGCCAAGATCAGGGTATACCAAACACTGAAGCTTTCTTT
>TRBJ2-7|many|NA|TRBV28
CASQSYEQYF
TGTGCCAGTCAATCCTACGAGCAGTACTTC
>TRBJ2-2|many|TRBD1|TRBV10-3
CAISDTIQGAGELFF
TGTGCCATCAGTGACACGATTCAGGGGGCCGGGGAGCTGTTTTTT
>TRBJ2-7|many|NA|TRBV19
CASSIQSGYEQYF
TGTGCCAGTAGTATCCAGAGCGGGTACGAGCAGTACTTC
>TRBJ2-3|many|NA|TRBV7-8
CASKYAPAGYTDTQYF
TGTGCCAGCAAATATGCCCCCGCAGGGTACACAGATACGCAGTATTTT
>TRBJ2-6|NA|NA|TRBV2
CASSERRSDNVLTF
TGTGCCAGCAGTGAAAGGCGTTCCGACAACGTCCTGACTTTC
>TRBJ2-5|many|NA|TRBV7-2
CASSRLEETQYF
TGTGCCAGCAGCAGACTAGAAGAGACCCAGTACTTC
>TRBJ2-4|many|NA|TRBV29-1
CSVVLGGDIQYF
TGCAGCGTTGTCCTTGGAGGGGACATTCAGTACTTC
>TRBJ1-5|many|TRBD1|TRBV6-5
CASRSGQGSQPQHF
TGTGCCAGCAGGTCGGGACAGGGGTCCCAGCCCCAGCATTTT
>TRBJ2-2|NA|TRBD2|TRBV5-4
CASRQSGANTGELFF
TGTGCCAGCAGACAGAGCGGGGCGAACACCGGGGAGCTGTTTTTT
>TRBJ1-2|NA|NA|TRBV18
CASSPPARGYGYTF
TGTGCCAGCTCACCACCGGCCAGGGGCTATGGCTACACCTTC
>TRBJ1-5|NA|NA|TRBV2
CASTRDGGGNQPQHF
TGTGCCAGCACTCGGGATGGGGGGGGCAATCAGCCCCAGCATTTT